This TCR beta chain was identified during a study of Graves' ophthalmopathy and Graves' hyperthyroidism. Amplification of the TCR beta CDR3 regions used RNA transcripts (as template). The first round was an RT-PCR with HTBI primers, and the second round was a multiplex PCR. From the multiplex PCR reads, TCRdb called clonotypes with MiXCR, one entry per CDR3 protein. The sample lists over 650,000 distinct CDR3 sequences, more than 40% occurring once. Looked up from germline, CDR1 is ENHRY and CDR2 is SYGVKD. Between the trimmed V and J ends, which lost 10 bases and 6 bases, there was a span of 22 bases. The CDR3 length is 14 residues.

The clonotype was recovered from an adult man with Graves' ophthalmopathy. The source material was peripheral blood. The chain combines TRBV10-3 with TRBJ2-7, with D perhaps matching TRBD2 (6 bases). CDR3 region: CASGDSGGALEQYF. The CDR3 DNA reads TGTGCCAGCGGGGACTCCGGTGGCGCACTCGAGCAGTACTTC.